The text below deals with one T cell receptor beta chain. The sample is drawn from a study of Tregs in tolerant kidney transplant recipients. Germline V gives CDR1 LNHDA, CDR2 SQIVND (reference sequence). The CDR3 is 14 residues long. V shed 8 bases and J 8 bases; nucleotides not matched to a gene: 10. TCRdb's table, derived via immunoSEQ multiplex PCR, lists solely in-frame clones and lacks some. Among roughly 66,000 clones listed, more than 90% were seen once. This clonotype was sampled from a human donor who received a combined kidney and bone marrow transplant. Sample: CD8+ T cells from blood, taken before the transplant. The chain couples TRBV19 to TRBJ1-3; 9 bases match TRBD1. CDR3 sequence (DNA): TGTGCCAGTGACCGATCGGACAGGGGACACACCATATATTTT. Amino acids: CASDRSDRGHTIYF.